The clone carrying this T cell receptor beta chain was recorded a few times. V was trimmed by 0 bases and J by 6 bases, leaving 12 bases between them. Germline V gene data show CDR1 as SGHRS and CDR2 as YFSETQ. The CDR3 is 14 residues long. Combining a sample-barcoded 5' primer with a J-beta primer mix, a second PCR ran for 7 to 11 cycles. Each of the cDNA molecules was tagged by a template-switch adaptor with 12 random nucleotides. TCRdb reprocessed the 5' RACE reads with MiXCR, giving one entry per CDR3 protein. The repertoire includes approximately 670,000 distinct CDR3 sequences, about 43% of them detected once, and about 30% sits in the top ten. Roughly 10 milliliters of peripheral blood were drawn from each donor. Samples each yielded at least 5 micrograms of total RNA. The sample is drawn from a study of blood T cells in healthy people across ages.

The rearrangement links TRBV5-1 to TRBJ1-2, with D tentatively TRBD1 (5 bases). The clonotype comes from a man older than 75 in good health. Sequenced input: blood. CDR3 loop: CASSLDQGINGYTF. Written as DNA, the CDR3 is TGCGCCAGCAGCTTGGATCAGGGTATTAATGGCTACACCTTC.